This T cell receptor (beta chain) was sequenced during a study of blood T cell repertoires in COVID-19. In the study overall: Sites across the United States, Italy and Spain contributed samples from acute and convalescent COVID-19. PBMCs, B-cell-depleted T cells, or T cells were the source of the cDNA or gDNA that made up the material.

Germline V gene data show CDR1 as SQVTM and CDR2 as ANQGSEA. The CDR3 is made up of 13 amino acids. Trimming took 2 bases from V and 7 from J, leaving 14 bases between them. A few counts support this clone. Seattle enrolled patients during active infection and tracked them longitudinally. Per the study methods: Estimation of nucleated cell counts was performed using reference gene primer amplification. TCRdb's copy holds only in-frame clones and misses some; the assay was immunoSEQ multiplex PCR. That table gives V, J and clone size, and the DNA gave D and trimming. The table includes 300,000 to 350,000 clones, about 87% detected once.

The receptor's source is a woman between 45 and 65 years old with COVID-19, enrolled during active disease. The chain has TRBV29-1 and TRBJ1-2; no clear D. Material: peripheral blood. Here the CDR3 reads CSVEIAETGGYTF. The CDR3 DNA reads TGCAGCGTTGAAATCGCAGAAACGGGTGGCTACACCTTC.